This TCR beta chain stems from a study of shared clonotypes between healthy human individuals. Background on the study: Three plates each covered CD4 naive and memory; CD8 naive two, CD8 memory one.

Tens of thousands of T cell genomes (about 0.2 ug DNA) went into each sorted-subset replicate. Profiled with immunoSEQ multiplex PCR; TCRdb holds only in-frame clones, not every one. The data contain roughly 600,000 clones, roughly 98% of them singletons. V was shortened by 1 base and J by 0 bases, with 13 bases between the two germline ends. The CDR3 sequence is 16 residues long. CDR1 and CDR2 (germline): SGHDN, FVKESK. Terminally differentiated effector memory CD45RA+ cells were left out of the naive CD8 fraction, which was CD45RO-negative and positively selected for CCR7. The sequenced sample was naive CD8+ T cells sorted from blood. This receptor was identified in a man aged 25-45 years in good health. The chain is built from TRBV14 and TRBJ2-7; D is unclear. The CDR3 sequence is CASSQVGSGPSYEQYF. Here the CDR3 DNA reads TGTGCCAGCAGCCAAGTAGGGTCAGGACCCTCCTACGAGCAGTACTTC.